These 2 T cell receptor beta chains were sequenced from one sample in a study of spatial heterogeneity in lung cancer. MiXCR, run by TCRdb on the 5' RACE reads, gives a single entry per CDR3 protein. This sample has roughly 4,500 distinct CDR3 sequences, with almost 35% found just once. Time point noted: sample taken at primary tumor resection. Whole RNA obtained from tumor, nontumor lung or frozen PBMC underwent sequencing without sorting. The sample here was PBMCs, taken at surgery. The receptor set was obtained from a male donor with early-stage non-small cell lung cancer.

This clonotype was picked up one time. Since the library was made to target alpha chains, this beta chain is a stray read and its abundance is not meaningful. As DNA, the CDR3 is TGTGCCAGCAGCGGGGGATTTCCGCTCCCTGAAGCTTTCTTT. Translating it yields CASSGGFPLPEAFF. The chain employs TRBV6-1 and TRBJ1-1, with a weak D call TRBD1 (5 bases). Germline V gene sequence: CDR1 MNHNS, CDR2 SASEGT. V was clipped by 6 bases and J by 6 bases, with 17 bases between them. This CDR3 has 14 amino acids.

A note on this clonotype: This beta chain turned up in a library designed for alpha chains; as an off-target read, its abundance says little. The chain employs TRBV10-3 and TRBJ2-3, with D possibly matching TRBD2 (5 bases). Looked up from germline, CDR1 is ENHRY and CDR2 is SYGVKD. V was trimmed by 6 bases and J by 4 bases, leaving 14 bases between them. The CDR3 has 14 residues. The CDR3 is CAIRADLGSDTQYF. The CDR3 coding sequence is TGTGCCATCAGAGCGGACCTGGGGTCAGATACGCAGTATTTT.